These T cell receptor beta chains were read from a single sample in a study of OX40 agonist ivuxolimab in advanced cancers. Profiling relied on immunoSEQ multiplex PCR, and the TCRdb table lists in-frame clones only, not all of them. The table includes 92,000 or so clones, less than 85% detected once. The sample consisted of CD4+ or CD8+ T cells sorted from blood, taken in a trial of the OX40 agonist ivuxolimab. The source is an adult with an advanced solid tumor such as melanoma, head and neck, liver or kidney cancer. Each CDR3 is given with its conserved first and last residue. The order of the fields is J gene, D gene, clone size, CDR3 length, V gene, CDR3 DNA, CDR3 protein. D genes are given only for firm matches. Not every row has a clone size; where given, it reads once, few, many or a size class.

TRBJ2-7 TRBD2 - 18 TRBV2 TGTGCCAGCAGTGATCTGTGGACTAGCGGGTCTAGCTCCTACGAGCAGTACTTC CASSDLWTSGSSSYEQYF
TRBJ1-5 - - 12 TRBV27 TGTGCCAGCAGTTCCGGGGGAAGGCCCCAGCATTTT CASSSGGRPQHF
TRBJ1-5 TRBD1 - 15 TRBV7-2 TGTGCCAGCAGCTCAGGGGGAGGGGGCGACCAGCCCCAGCATTTT CASSSGGGGDQPQHF
TRBJ2-7 - - 13 TRBV6-5 TGTGCCAGCAGGACCCCAGGTTCCTACGAGCAGTACTTC CASRTPGSYEQYF
TRBJ2-7 TRBD2 - 16 TRBV4-1 TGCGCCAGCAGCCAATCACTAGCGGGAGGAATCTACGAGCAGTACTTC CASSQSLAGGIYEQYF
TRBJ1-2 TRBD1 - 15 TRBV7-2 TGTGCCAGCAGCTTGGGGCAGGGGGGCTCCTATGGCTACACCTTC CASSLGQGGSYGYTF
TRBJ1-2 - - 12 TRBV7-2 TGTGCCAGCAGCTTAGGGATGGGGGGCTACACCTTC CASSLGMGGYTF
TRBJ1-6 TRBD1 - 15 TRBV5-1 TGCGCCAGCAGAGAAGGGGGCGGCAGTCAGTCACCCCTCCACTTT CASREGGGSQSPLHF
TRBJ2-1 TRBD2 - 15 TRBV10-1 TGCGCCAGCAGTGAGTCTGCGGGAGTCTACAATGAGCAGTTCTTC CASSESAGVYNEQFF
TRBJ2-7 - - 14 TRBV11-3 TGTGCCAGCAGCCCCCCCGGGGTCTCCTACGAGCAGTACTTC CASSPPGVSYEQYF
TRBJ2-7 - - 14 TRBV10-3 TGTGCCATCAGTGAATTCTACAGGGCCTACGAGCAGTACTTC CAISEFYRAYEQYF
TRBJ2-7 TRBD1 - 16 TRBV30 TGTGCCTGGAAGAACAAGGGCGGACAGGGCTCCTACGAGCAGTACTTC CAWKNKGGQGSYEQYF
TRBJ1-1 - - 15 TRBV23-1 TGCGCCAGCAGTCAACAAGGACAGCCGAACACTGAAGCTTTCTTT CASSQQGQPNTEAFF
TRBJ1-6 - - 14 TRBV4-1 TGCGCCAGCAGCCAAGAGGAGGAAGTTTCACCCCTCCACTTT CASSQEEEVSPLHF
TRBJ1-2 - few 14 TRBV5-1 TGCGCCAGCAGCTTGGCCTACGACGTGTATGGCTACACCTTC CASSLAYDVYGYTF
TRBJ2-5 TRBD1 - 14 TRBV5-1 TGCGCCAGCAGCTGGGACAGAGATCAAGAGACCCAGTACTTC CASSWDRDQETQYF
TRBJ2-3 TRBD2 - 14 TRBV9 TGTGCCAGCAGCGTATGGCTAGCGGGAGATACGCAGTATTTT CASSVWLAGDTQYF
TRBJ1-1 - few 16 TRBV7-9 TGTGCCAGCAGCCCGGACAGCGGCAACCCGGGGACTGAAGCTTTCTTT CASSPDSGNPGTEAFF
TRBJ2-7 - - 15 TRBV7-6 TGTGCCAGCAGCCAACGACTAGAAATGGACTACGAGCAGTACTTC CASSQRLEMDYEQYF
TRBJ2-2 - - 14 TRBV6-5 TGTGCCAGCAGTTGGGGACATTCGGGGGGGGAGCTGTTTTTT CASSWGHSGGELFF
TRBJ2-3 - - 19 TRBV21-1 TGTGCCAGCAGCAGCTCGACTAGCGGGCATGTGACTAGCACAGATACGCAGTATTTT CASSSSTSGHVTSTDTQYF
TRBJ1-5 TRBD1 - 13 TRBV19 TGTGCCAGTGGGGGGACAGGGAATCAGCCCCAGCATTTT CASGGTGNQPQHF
TRBJ2-3 TRBD2 - 15 TRBV6-4 TGTGCCAGCAGTGTTAGTAGCGGGAGAACAGATACGCAGTATTTT CASSVSSGRTDTQYF
TRBJ1-3 - - 13 TRBV11-2 TGTGCCAGCAGCTTAGATCGGCGAAACACCATATATTTT CASSLDRRNTIYF
TRBJ2-7 - - 14 TRBV11-3 TGTGCCAGCAGCTTATCCAGCTCGGGACGCGAGCAGTACTTC CASSLSSSGREQYF
TRBJ1-5 - - 17 TRBV5-8 TGTGCCAGCAGCTCCCTCCGGGGGGCTGGGGGCAATCAGCCCCAGCATTTT CASSSLRGAGGNQPQHF
TRBJ2-1 TRBD1 - 19 TRBV5-6 TGTGCCAGCAGCCTGTCGGTAAACAGGGGGTCAAGCTCCTACAATGAGCAGTTCTTC CASSLSVNRGSSSYNEQFF
TRBJ1-1 - few 10 TRBV6-6 TGTGCCAGCGTGGCCTTTGAAGCTTTCTTT CASVAFEAFF
TRBJ2-2 TRBD2 - 17 TRBV7-9 TGTGCCAGCAGCTTAGCGTCTAGCGGGAGTTCTACCGGGGAGCTGTTTTTT CASSLASSGSSTGELFF
TRBJ1-4 TRBD1 - 13 TRBV2 TGTGCCTCGGGACAGGGAATAAATGAAAAACTGTTTTTT CASGQGINEKLFF
TRBJ1-5 - - 10 TRBV6-1 TGTGCCAGCTCTTCCCAGCCCCAGCATTTT CASSSQPQHF
TRBJ1-2 - - 11 TRBV20-1 TGCAGTGCTCAAGACGGCCCAGGCTACACCTTC CSAQDGPGYTF
TRBJ2-7 TRBD2 - 14 TRBV7-9 TGTGCCAGCAGTTCAAGCGGGAGCGGTTACGAGCAGTACTTC CASSSSGSGYEQYF
TRBJ1-4 - - 16 TRBV12-5 TGTGCTAGTGGTTACCGGAACAGTTCCTTCGGGGAAAAACTGTTTTTT CASGYRNSSFGEKLFF
TRBJ2-7 TRBD2 once 16 TRBV6-5 TGTGCCAGCAGTTCCCCCCGGACTAGCGGGGGGCTCGAGCAGTACTTC CASSSPRTSGGLEQYF
TRBJ2-2 TRBD1 - 16 TRBV5-1 TGCGCCAGCAGCCGGGGACAGGGAAGGACTGTCGGGGAGCTGTTTTTT CASSRGQGRTVGELFF
TRBJ1-1 - once 11 TRBV7-8 TGTGCCAGCAGCGGGAACACTGAAGCTTTCTTT CASSGNTEAFF
TRBJ2-7 - - 14 TRBV7-2 TGTGCCAGCAGCTTATTAGGCAGCTCCTACGAGCAGTACTTC CASSLLGSSYEQYF
TRBJ1-6 - few 15 TRBV6-6 TGTGCCAGCAGTAAGGGCAGGACACCGAATTCACCCCTCCACTTT CASSKGRTPNSPLHF
TRBJ2-3 TRBD2 few 19 TRBV18 TGTGCCAGCTCACCTCGAAACCCTAGCGGGGCTACTAGCACAGATACGCAGTATTTT CASSPRNPSGATSTDTQYF
TRBJ1-6 - once 16 TRBV19 TGTGCCAGTAGTGAGCGTGGGGGCGCGGGTAATTCACCCCTCCACTTT CASSERGGAGNSPLHF
TRBJ1-2 - - 15 TRBV5-1 TGCGCCAGCAGGGTGTCCGGGGGGACGAACTATGGCTACACCTTC CASRVSGGTNYGYTF
TRBJ2-7 TRBD1 - 16 TRBV18 TGTGCCAGCTCACCAGGGGGACAGGGTACTTACAACGAGCAGTACTTC CASSPGGQGTYNEQYF